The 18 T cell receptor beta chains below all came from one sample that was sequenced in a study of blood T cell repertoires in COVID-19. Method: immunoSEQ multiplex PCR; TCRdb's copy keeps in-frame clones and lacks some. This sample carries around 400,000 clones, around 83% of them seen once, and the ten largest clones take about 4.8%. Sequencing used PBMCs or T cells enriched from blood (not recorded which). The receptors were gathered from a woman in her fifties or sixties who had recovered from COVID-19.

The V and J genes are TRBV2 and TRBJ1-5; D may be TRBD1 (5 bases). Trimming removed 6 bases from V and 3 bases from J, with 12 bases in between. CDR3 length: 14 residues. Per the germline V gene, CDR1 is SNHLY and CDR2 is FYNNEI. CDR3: CASSPRTFNQPQHF. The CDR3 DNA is TGTGCCAGCAGCCCCCGGACATTCAATCAGCCCCAGCATTTT.

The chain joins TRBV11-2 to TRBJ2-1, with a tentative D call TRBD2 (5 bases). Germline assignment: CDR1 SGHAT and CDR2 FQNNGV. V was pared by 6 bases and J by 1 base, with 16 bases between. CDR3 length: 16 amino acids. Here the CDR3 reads CASRSRGDGSYNEQFF. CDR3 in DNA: TGTGCCAGCAGGTCCCGGGGTGATGGGTCCTACAATGAGCAGTTCTTC. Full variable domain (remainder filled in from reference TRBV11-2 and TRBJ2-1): EAGVAQSPRYKIIEKRQSVAFWCNPISGHATLYWYQQILGQGPKLLIQFQNNGVVDDSQLPKDRFSAERLKGVDSTLKIQPAKLEDSAVYLCASRSRGDGSYNEQFFGPGTRLTVL.

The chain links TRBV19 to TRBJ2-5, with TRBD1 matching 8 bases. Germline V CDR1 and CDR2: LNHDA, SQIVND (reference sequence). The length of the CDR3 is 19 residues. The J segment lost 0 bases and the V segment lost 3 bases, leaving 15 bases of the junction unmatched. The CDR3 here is CASSMRGRGHGLYQETQYF. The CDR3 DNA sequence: TGTGCCAGTAGTATGAGGGGCAGGGGGCACGGACTATACCAAGAGACCCAGTACTTC.

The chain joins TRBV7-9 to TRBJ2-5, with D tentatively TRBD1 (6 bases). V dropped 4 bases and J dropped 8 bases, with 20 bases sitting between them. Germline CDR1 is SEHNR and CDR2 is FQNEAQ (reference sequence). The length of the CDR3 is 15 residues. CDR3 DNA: TGTGCCAGCAGCTCCTCCGGGACAAGCAAGAGTACCCAGTACTTC. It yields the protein CASSSSGTSKSTQYF.

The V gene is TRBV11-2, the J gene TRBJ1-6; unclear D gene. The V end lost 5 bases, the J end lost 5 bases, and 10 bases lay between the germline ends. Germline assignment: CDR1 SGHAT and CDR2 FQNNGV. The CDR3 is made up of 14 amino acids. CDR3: CASSPWRDNSPLHF. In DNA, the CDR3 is TGTGCCAGCAGCCCCTGGAGGGATAATTCACCCCTCCACTTT.

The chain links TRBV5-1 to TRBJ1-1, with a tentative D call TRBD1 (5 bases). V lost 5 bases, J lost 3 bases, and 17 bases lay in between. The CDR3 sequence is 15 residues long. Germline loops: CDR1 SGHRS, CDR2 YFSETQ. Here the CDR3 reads CASSSDIQTDTEAFF. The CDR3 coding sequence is TGCGCCAGCAGTTCCGATATACAGACAGACACTGAAGCTTTCTTT. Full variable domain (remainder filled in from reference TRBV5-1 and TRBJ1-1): KAGVTQTPRYLIKTRGQQVTLSCSPISGHRSVSWYQQTPGQGLQFLFEYFSETQRNKGNFPGRFSGRQFSNSRSEMNVSTLELGDSALYLCASSSDIQTDTEAFFGQGTRLTVV.

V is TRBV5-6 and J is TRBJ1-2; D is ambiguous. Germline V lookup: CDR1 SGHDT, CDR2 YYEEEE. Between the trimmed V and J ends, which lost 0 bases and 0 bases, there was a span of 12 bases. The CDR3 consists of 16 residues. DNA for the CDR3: TGTGCCAGCAGCTTGGCCTCTCACAGCCCTAACTATGGCTACACCTTC. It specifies CASSLASHSPNYGYTF.

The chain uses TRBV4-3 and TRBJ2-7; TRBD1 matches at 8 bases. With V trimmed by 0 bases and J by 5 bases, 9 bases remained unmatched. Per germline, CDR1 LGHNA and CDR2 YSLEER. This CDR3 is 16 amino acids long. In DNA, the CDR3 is TGCGCCAGCAGCCAAGATTACCGACAGGGGCCGGACGAGCAGTACTTC. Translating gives CASSQDYRQGPDEQYF.

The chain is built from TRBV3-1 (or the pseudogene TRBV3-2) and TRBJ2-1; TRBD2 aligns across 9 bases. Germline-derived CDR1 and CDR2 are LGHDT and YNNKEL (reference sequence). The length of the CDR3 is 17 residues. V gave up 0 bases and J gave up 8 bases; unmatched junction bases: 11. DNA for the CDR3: TGTGCCAGCAGCCAAGAAAGACAACTAGCGGGCTTCGATGAGCAGTTCTTC. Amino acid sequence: CASSQERQLAGFDEQFF.

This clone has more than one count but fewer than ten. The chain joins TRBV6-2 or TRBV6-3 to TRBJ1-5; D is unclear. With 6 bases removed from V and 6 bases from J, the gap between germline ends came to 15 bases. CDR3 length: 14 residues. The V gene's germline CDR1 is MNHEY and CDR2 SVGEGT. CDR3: CASSPGSESQPQHF. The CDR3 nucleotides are TGTGCCAGCAGCCCCGGGAGTGAGTCTCAGCCCCAGCATTTT.

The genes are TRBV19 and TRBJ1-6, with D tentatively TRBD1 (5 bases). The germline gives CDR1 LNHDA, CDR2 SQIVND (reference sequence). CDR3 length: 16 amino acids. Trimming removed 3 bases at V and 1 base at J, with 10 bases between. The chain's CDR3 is CASSIGQWSYNSPLHF. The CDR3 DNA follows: TGTGCCAGTAGTATTGGACAATGGTCCTATAATTCACCCCTCCACTTT.

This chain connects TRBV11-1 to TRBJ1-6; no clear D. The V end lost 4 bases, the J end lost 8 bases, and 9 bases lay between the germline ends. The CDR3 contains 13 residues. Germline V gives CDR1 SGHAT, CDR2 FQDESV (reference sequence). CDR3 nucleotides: TGTGCCAGCAGCTACAGTGGCGATTCACCCCTCCACTTT. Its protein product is CASSYSGDSPLHF. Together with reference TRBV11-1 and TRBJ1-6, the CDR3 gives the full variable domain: EAEVAQSPRYKITEKSQAVAFWCDPISGHATLYWYRQILGQGPELLVQFQDESVVDDSQLPKDRFSAERLKGVDSTLKIQPAELGDSAMYLCASSYSGDSPLHFGNGTRLTVT.

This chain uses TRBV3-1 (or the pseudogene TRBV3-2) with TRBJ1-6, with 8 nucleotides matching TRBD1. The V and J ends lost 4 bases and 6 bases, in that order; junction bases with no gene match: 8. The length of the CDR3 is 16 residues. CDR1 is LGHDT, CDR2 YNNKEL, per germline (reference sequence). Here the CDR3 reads CASSPRQGPSNSPLHF. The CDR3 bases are TGTGCCAGCAGCCCTCGACAGGGGCCCTCTAATTCACCCCTCCACTTT.

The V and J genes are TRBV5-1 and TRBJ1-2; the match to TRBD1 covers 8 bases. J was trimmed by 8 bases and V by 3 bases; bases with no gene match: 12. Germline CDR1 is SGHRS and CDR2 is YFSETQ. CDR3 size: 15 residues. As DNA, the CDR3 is TGCGCCAGCAGCTCCGGCGGACAGGGAGGAATAGGCTACACCTTC. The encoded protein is CASSSGGQGGIGYTF.

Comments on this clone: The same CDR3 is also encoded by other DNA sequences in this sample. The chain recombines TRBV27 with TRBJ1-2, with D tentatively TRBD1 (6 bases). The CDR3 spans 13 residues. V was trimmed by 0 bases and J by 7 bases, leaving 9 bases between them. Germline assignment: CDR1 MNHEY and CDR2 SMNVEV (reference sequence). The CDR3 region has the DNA TGTGCCAGCAGTTTATCCGGGGGGCTTGGCTACACCTTC. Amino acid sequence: CASSLSGGLGYTF.

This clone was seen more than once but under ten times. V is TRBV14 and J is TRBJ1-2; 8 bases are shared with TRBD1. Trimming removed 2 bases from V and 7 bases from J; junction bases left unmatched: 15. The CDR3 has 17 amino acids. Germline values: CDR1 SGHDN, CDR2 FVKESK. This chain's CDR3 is CASSQFSGMDRAGGYTF. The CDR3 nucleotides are TGTGCCAGCAGCCAATTTTCAGGCATGGACAGGGCGGGTGGCTACACCTTC.

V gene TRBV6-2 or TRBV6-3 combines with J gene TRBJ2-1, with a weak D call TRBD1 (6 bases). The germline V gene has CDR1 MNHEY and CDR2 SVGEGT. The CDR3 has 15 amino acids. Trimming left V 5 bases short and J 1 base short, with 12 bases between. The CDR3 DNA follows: TGTGCCAGCAGTCCCGGGACACGATCCTACAATGAGCAGTTCTTC. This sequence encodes CASSPGTRSYNEQFF.

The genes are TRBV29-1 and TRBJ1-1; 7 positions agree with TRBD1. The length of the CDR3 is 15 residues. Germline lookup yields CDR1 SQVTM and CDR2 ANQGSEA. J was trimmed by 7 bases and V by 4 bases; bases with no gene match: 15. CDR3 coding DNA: TGCAGCGTTGCTTTTTCGGGACAGAAGGGTTTTGAAGCTTTCTTT. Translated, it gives CSVAFSGQKGFEAFF.